Sequencing of this TCR beta chain was carried out in a study of blood T cell repertoires in COVID-19. Seattle's enrolled individuals joined amid active infection and were then monitored longitudinally. V was pared by 7 bases and J by 6 bases, with 7 bases between. Germline values: CDR1 MNHEY, CDR2 SVGAGI. CDR3 length: 11 amino acids. Clones were read by immunoSEQ multiplex PCR, and TCRdb kept only the in-frame ones, dropping some. This table holds about 150,000 clones, about four fifths found once. This sequence joins TRBV6-5 and TRBJ1-3; D might be TRBD1 (5 bases). Sample: peripheral blood. The source of this sequence is a woman aged 80 or over with COVID-19, enrolled during active disease. As DNA, the CDR3 is TGTGCCAGCAAAGGGGCAAACACCATATATTTT. It is translated as CASKGANTIYF.